A selection of T cell receptor beta chains follows, all from one sample in a study of blood T cells in healthy people across ages. TCRdb used MiXCR to reprocess the 5' RACE reads, holding one entry per CDR3 protein. Of hundreds of thousands of distinct CDR3 sequences in the sample, 45% to 70% were seen once. The sequenced sample consisted of blood. These receptors were obtained from a man aged 35-49 years in good health. The CDR3 runs from the conserved cysteine through the conserved F or W. Fields, in order: D gene, clone size, J gene, V gene, CDR3 DNA, CDR3 protein. D genes are given only for firm matches. Clone size, where shown, is once, few, many, or a class for clones that have expanded.

>NA|NA|TRBJ1-2|TRBV29-1
TGCAGCGTGCGCCCATCAGGAAACTATGGCTACACCTTC
CSVRPSGNYGYTF
>TRBD2|NA|TRBJ2-1|TRBV20-1
TGCAGTGCTAGACAAAGCGGGATAGGCTACAATGAGCAGTTCTTC
CSARQSGIGYNEQFF
>NA|NA|TRBJ2-1|TRBV7-2
TGTGCCAGCAGCCAGTCGACTATGGGGCCCAATGAGCAGTTCTTC
CASSQSTMGPNEQFF
>TRBD1|few|TRBJ2-3|TRBV25-1
TGTGCCAGCAGACCGGGACAGGTTTTGGTTGCAGATACGCAGTATTTT
CASRPGQVLVADTQYF
>NA|NA|TRBJ2-7|TRBV27
TGTGCCAGCACCAACCCGCTAACCTACGAGCAGTACTTC
CASTNPLTYEQYF
>NA|NA|TRBJ2-5|TRBV6-6
TGTGCCAGCAGTTGTGGACCGGAGACCCAGTACTTC
CASSCGPETQYF
>NA|few|TRBJ1-2|TRBV7-2
TGTGCCAGCAGCTTAGCCCGGGGGGCAGATGGCTACACCTTC
CASSLARGADGYTF
>NA|many|TRBJ2-3|TRBV29-1
TGCAGCGTTGAATTTCGCGGCACAGATACGCAGTATTTT
CSVEFRGTDTQYF
>NA|few|TRBJ1-2|TRBV7-9
TGTGCCAGCAGCTTAGTGGCAGGGCTGATAAATGGCTACACCTTC
CASSLVAGLINGYTF
>TRBD1|NA|TRBJ1-5|TRBV7-2
TGTGCCAGCAGCTTTGGGACAGGCAATCAGCCCCAGCATTTT
CASSFGTGNQPQHF
>TRBD2|NA|TRBJ2-1|TRBV27
TGCGCCAGCAGGAGTGGGGGGGGCTACAATGAGCAGTTCTTC
CASRSGGGYNEQFF
>TRBD1|once|TRBJ1-2|TRBV6-2/TRBV6-3
TGTGCCAGCAGTTACTCCCCCGCTGGCGGAGGGGGCGATGGCTACACCTTC
CASSYSPAGGGGDGYTF
>NA|NA|TRBJ2-7|TRBV5-1
TGCGCCAGCATCCCCCAGGCGGGGGCGGACGAGCAGTACTTC
CASIPQAGADEQYF
>NA|NA|TRBJ1-3|TRBV28
TGTGCCAGCAGTTTATGGGGGGGCCAGGACTCTGGAAACACCATATATTTT
CASSLWGGQDSGNTIYF
>NA|once|TRBJ2-1|TRBV24-1
TGTGCCACCAGTAACCCTTTAAAGACAGTTTACAATGAGCAGTTCTTC
CATSNPLKTVYNEQFF
>TRBD2|NA|TRBJ2-7|TRBV20-1
TGCAGTGCTACACCCGGGACTAGTACCCACGAGCAGTACTTC
CSATPGTSTHEQYF
>NA|NA|TRBJ1-2|TRBV18
TGTGCCAGCTCACCCCCGGGGGGCTACACCTTC
CASSPPGGYTF
>TRBD2|NA|TRBJ2-4|TRBV20-1
TGCAGTGCAACTACTAGCGGGAGTAGCCAAAACATTCAGTACTTC
CSATTSGSSQNIQYF
>NA|NA|TRBJ2-1|TRBV25-1
TGTGCCAGCAGGGATCCCGGGTGGAATGAGCAGTTCTTC
CASRDPGWNEQFF
>NA|NA|TRBJ2-5|TRBV21-1
TGTGCCAGCAGCAATGACAGGCCAGAGACCCAGTACTTC
CASSNDRPETQYF
>TRBD1|few|TRBJ2-2|TRBV15
TGTGCCACCAGCGCAGACAGGGATCTAGGGGAGCTGTTTTTT
CATSADRDLGELFF
>TRBD2|once|TRBJ2-7|TRBV4-1
TGCGCCAGCAGCCATACTAGCGGAGGCTCCTACGAGCAGTACTTC
CASSHTSGGSYEQYF
>NA|NA|TRBJ2-3|TRBV5-1
TGCGCCAGCAGCTTGGACCTGACTGGAGATACGCAGTATTTT
CASSLDLTGDTQYF
>TRBD1|NA|TRBJ1-1|TRBV7-2
TGTGCCAGCAGCTTCTCGACAGGGGCCGGTGAAGCTTTCTTT
CASSFSTGAGEAFF
>NA|NA|TRBJ1-1|TRBV6-2/TRBV6-3
TGTGCCAGCAGTTATACCCCAGGGGTTGGGAACACTGAAGCTTTCTTT
CASSYTPGVGNTEAFF
>NA|many|TRBJ2-3|TRBV6-5
TGTGCCAGCAGTTACTCGTACGGTACAGATACGCAGTATTTT
CASSYSYGTDTQYF
>TRBD1|NA|TRBJ2-6|TRBV7-6
TGTGCCAGCAGCTTAGGACAGGGCGACTCTGGGGCCAACGTCCTGACTTTC
CASSLGQGDSGANVLTF
>NA|few|TRBJ2-7|TRBV4-3
TGCGCCAGCAGCCAAGAGGTCGGGGGAACCTACGAGCAGTACTTC
CASSQEVGGTYEQYF
>NA|few|TRBJ2-7|TRBV7-2
TGTGCCAGCAGCTCGGACTTCTCCGAGCAGTACTTC
CASSSDFSEQYF
>NA|NA|TRBJ2-7|TRBV5-1
TGCGCCAGCCGGGCCTCGTGGGAGCAGTACTTC
CASRASWEQYF
>TRBD1|NA|TRBJ1-6|TRBV28
TGTGCCAGCAGTCCCTTCAGGGGGAGCTCCTATAATTCACCCCTCCACTTT
CASSPFRGSSYNSPLHF